This T cell receptor beta chain appears in the sequencing data of a study of shared clonotypes between healthy human individuals (dated by TCRdb to 2020 to 2021). Turning to the overall study: The cohort comprised two women and a few men aged 18 to 49 years. To estimate repertoire size and how much clonotypes are shared between individuals, the study performed deep sequencing of blood TCR repertoires from 4 to 6 healthy adults. Between about 0.8 and 9 billion PBMCs per donor were obtained by leukapheresis. For each donor, CD4 naive and CD4 memory were each run on three plates, CD8 naive on two plates, and CD8 memory on one plate. To increase sequencing depth and limit assay-specific biases, different laboratories used diverse techniques to prepare libraries and sequence TCR repertoires.

The donors were healthy, HIV-negative adults who had no recently reported acute infections or vaccinations. Every donor was a Caucasian adult residing in Nashville, Tennessee, USA. CD4+ T cells were enriched by magnetic negative selection; naive cells were then positively selected on CD45RA, and the negative fraction formed the memory subset. Blood was obtained by leukapheresis, after which PBMCs were separated by Ficoll-Histopaque density gradient centrifugation and cryopreserved in liquid nitrogen vapor phase. Analytical flow cytometry was used to check the purity and quantity of every magnetically sorted T cell population. From each sorted fraction, genomic DNA was isolated and quantified by UV absorbance on a Nanodrop 2000c. The CDR3 covers 13 residues, taking in both the cysteine and the phenylalanine. The retained sequence is limited to the CDR3, 39 bases, with the frame set at the first base. Trimming costs V 4 bases and J 6 bases, and their ends lie 10 bases apart. Based on the germline V gene, the CDR1 and CDR2 sequences are SGHRS and YFSETQ.

The sample holds a few counts of this clone. It has no known antigen specificity. No clone much larger than this one lies a single base away; base qualities are absent. Using the deep immunoSEQ assay, multiplex PCR amplified TCR CDR3 regions from genomic DNA. Extracted genomic DNA from each cell subset was distributed evenly across all wells of several immunoSEQ 96-well plates, and each plate was treated as a replicate. For sorted subsets, roughly 200 ng of genomic DNA, equivalent to around 31,000 T cell genomes, went into each replicate PCR. Purified libraries were quantified with a Qubit 3.0 fluorometer, sized on a Bioanalyzer 2100, and re-quantified with the KAPA Library Quantification kit. Every immunoSEQ 96-well plate was sequenced on a dedicated single-read 150-cycle Illumina NextSeq 550 flow cell. The paper's processing steps were these. Because the immunoSEQ output held only junctional sequences and lacked quality scores, the filtering could not match the filtering applied to full-length reads. To assign V/J genes and CDR3, sequences were annotated against IMGT germline references using PyIR, a Python wrapper for IgBLAST v1.9. Reads were removed for weak V/J assignments (E-value above 1e-6), missing CDR3, stop codons, out-of-frame junctions, or ambiguous translated residues. A V3J clonotype was defined by an identical inferred V gene, J gene, and CDR3 amino acid sequence. To compute the percentage overlap between repertoires, the number of shared unique clonotypes was divided by the size of the smaller repertoire. Richness of each repertoire was evaluated using RTK rarefaction, the Chao1 estimator, and Recon v2.1 estimates of unobserved clonotypes. Generation probabilities were computed with OLGA for all TCRbeta clonotypes obtained by the gDNA method from several donors. TCRdb provides this immuneACCESS table in a form limited to in-frame rearrangements. Some clones are lacking; in checked studies, under half of them reflect an unresolved V gene, and why the rest are absent is not known. V and J calls and clone size are as listed in that table; D and trimming were resolved from the DNA. This sample is represented by hundreds of thousands of clones; over 65% of them were singletons. The leading ten clones occupy over 1.5% of the sample.

Broader findings and caveats from the paper: Pairwise subsampling indicated that sequencing depth was expected to affect the degree of clonotype sharing among donors. Sharing across a few donors was observed for 5% to 6.5% of naive CD4, under 4% of naive CD8, 2.3% of memory CD4, and roughly 0.4% of memory CD8 clonotypes. Sampling was restricted to blood, and TCR repertoires in tissue are likely to differ from TCR repertoires in blood. Incomplete sequencing was indicated by rarefaction of sorted-subset datasets, despite the large sequencing depth. Larger estimated clonotype richness was generally found for naive subsets than for memory subsets. Compared with non-shared clonotypes, clonotypes shared by all four sorted-subset donors had higher generation probabilities. The genetic and exposure-history diversity represented was limited by the small number of donors.

The sequencing input was memory CD4+ T cells sorted from blood. The meaning of the sample's cell subset or site label: CD45RA-negative fraction. This TCR came from a woman in her thirties in good health. The chain was built from TRBV5-1 and TRBJ2-2, and the D gene may be TRBD1, 5 bases matching. CDR3 loop: CASSVGHAGELFF. The nucleotide sequence is given as TGCGCCAGCAGCGTAGGACATGCCGGGGAGCTGTTTTTT.